The clone carrying this T cell receptor (beta chain) occurred many times. What it binds is unknown. These data belong to a study of T-cell reconstitution after alpha-beta-depleted transplantation in children. A TCRbeta library incorporating unique molecular identifiers was prepared. In TCRdb, the PCR reads were re-called with MiXCR into one record per CDR3 protein. The profile shows roughly 70,000 distinct CDR3 sequences, 4.9% of them singletons. This CDR3 comprises 16 residues. Trimming removed 3 bases at V and 3 bases at J, with 15 bases between. General study findings and limits: About two months after transplant, alpha-beta T cells reportedly came from several hundred expanded graft clones. T-cell counts and diversity at one year following transplant were attributed mainly to newly produced T cells.

This specimen consisted of PBMCs, mostly from graft donor cells, obtained 180 days after TCRalphabeta/CD19-depleted stem cell transplant. The chain combines TRBV12-3 or TRBV12-4 with TRBJ2-1, with D uncertain. This TCR came from a boy under three years old who had a stem cell transplant for acute myeloid leukemia, so the T cells may come from the graft donor. CDR3 region: CASSLEPGKIYNEQFF. The CDR3, as DNA: TGTGCCAGCAGTTTGGAACCCGGTAAAATCTACAATGAGCAGTTCTTC.